The rows below give T cell receptor beta chains drawn from one sample of a study of cytomegalovirus exposure and HLA in healthy donors. Sequencing used immunoSEQ multiplex PCR; TCRdb keeps in-frame clones, though not all of them. In the table there are some 100,000 clones, approximately 68% of which are singletons. Sequencing used PBMCs. The receptors shown here come from a woman aged 18-30 years in good health and CMV-seropositive. CDR3s include the opening cysteine and the closing phenylalanine or tryptophan. Fields, in order: CDR3 protein, CDR3 DNA, J gene, clone size, V gene, D gene. D genes are given only for firm matches. Expanded clones get a size class; other rows say once, few or many, or leave the size out.

CDR3aa: CASSPGLSYNEQFF
CDR3nt: TGTGCCAGCAGCCCCGGACTCTCCTACAATGAGCAGTTCTTC
j_gene: TRBJ2-1
abundance: -
v_gene: TRBV13
d_gene: -

CDR3aa: CASSPSAGVRNEQYF
CDR3nt: TGTGCCAGCAGCCCTTCCGCAGGGGTCCGTAACGAGCAGTACTTC
j_gene: TRBJ2-7
abundance: few
v_gene: TRBV7-9
d_gene: -

CDR3aa: CASSVTGALLGYGYTF
CDR3nt: TGTGCCAGCAGCGTCACAGGGGCCCTACTCGGCTATGGCTACACCTTC
j_gene: TRBJ1-2
abundance: -
v_gene: TRBV21-1
d_gene: -

CDR3aa: CASLRDRGNEQYF
CDR3nt: TGCGCCAGCTTACGGGACAGGGGGAACGAGCAGTACTTC
j_gene: TRBJ2-7
abundance: -
v_gene: TRBV10-1
d_gene: TRBD1

CDR3aa: CASSRTGYSNQPQHF
CDR3nt: TGTGCCAGCTCACGGACAGGTTATAGCAATCAGCCCCAGCATTTT
j_gene: TRBJ1-5
abundance: -
v_gene: TRBV18
d_gene: TRBD1

CDR3aa: CASSLAQGAGTGELFF
CDR3nt: TGCGCCAGCAGCTTGGCTCAGGGGGCCGGCACCGGGGAGCTGTTTTTT
j_gene: TRBJ2-2
abundance: -
v_gene: TRBV5-1
d_gene: TRBD1

CDR3aa: CASAPLGRGGGYTF
CDR3nt: TGTGCCAGCGCCCCTCTGGGCAGGGGTGGGGGCTACACCTTC
j_gene: TRBJ1-2
abundance: -
v_gene: TRBV28
d_gene: -

CDR3aa: CASSFGGLAGVPGNEQYF
CDR3nt: TGTGCCAGCAGCTTTGGGGGACTAGCGGGAGTTCCGGGCAACGAGCAGTACTTC
j_gene: TRBJ2-7
abundance: few
v_gene: TRBV5-5
d_gene: TRBD2

CDR3aa: CAWSGGGGLRTQYF
CDR3nt: TGTGCCTGGAGTGGAGGGGGCGGTTTGAGGACCCAGTACTTC
j_gene: TRBJ2-5
abundance: -
v_gene: TRBV30
d_gene: TRBD1

CDR3aa: CASSSPLGTALFF
CDR3nt: TGTGCCAGCAGTTCCCCACTCGGGACAGCCCTGTTTTTT
j_gene: TRBJ1-4
abundance: -
v_gene: TRBV28
d_gene: TRBD1

CDR3aa: CASSLWGRVAGVKNEQFF
CDR3nt: TGTGCCAGCAGTTTATGGGGGAGGGTAGCGGGAGTCAAGAATGAGCAGTTCTTC
j_gene: TRBJ2-1
abundance: -
v_gene: TRBV27
d_gene: TRBD2

CDR3aa: CASGLRLGGLAGPRVDTQYF
CDR3nt: TGTGCTAGTGGTTTGCGTCTAGGGGGACTAGCGGGTCCTCGGGTAGATACGCAGTATTTT
j_gene: TRBJ2-3
abundance: -
v_gene: TRBV12-5
d_gene: TRBD2

CDR3aa: CASQQGNYEQFF
CDR3nt: TGTGCCAGCCAACAGGGTAATTATGAGCAGTTCTTC
j_gene: TRBJ2-1
abundance: -
v_gene: TRBV19
d_gene: -

CDR3aa: CAWSLGHLATNEKLFF
CDR3nt: TGTGCCTGGAGTCTGGGACACTTAGCAACTAATGAAAAACTGTTTTTT
j_gene: TRBJ1-4
abundance: -
v_gene: TRBV30
d_gene: -

CDR3aa: CASSQDSGGELFF
CDR3nt: TGCGCCAGCAGCCAAGATTCGGGCGGGGAGCTGTTTTTT
j_gene: TRBJ2-2
abundance: -
v_gene: TRBV4-3
d_gene: -

CDR3aa: CASSQGQGKGTEAFF
CDR3nt: TGCGCCAGCAGCCAAGGACAGGGGAAAGGCACTGAAGCTTTCTTT
j_gene: TRBJ1-1
abundance: -
v_gene: TRBV4-1
d_gene: TRBD1

CDR3aa: CASSDGGVSNEQFF
CDR3nt: TGTGCCAGCAGTGATGGCGGAGTAAGTAATGAGCAGTTCTTC
j_gene: TRBJ2-1
abundance: -
v_gene: TRBV6-4
d_gene: -

CDR3aa: CATGRGTDQETQYF
CDR3nt: TGTGCCACCGGCCGGGGGACAGATCAAGAGACCCAGTACTTC
j_gene: TRBJ2-5
abundance: few
v_gene: TRBV19
d_gene: -

CDR3aa: CASSLGTRSYNEQFF
CDR3nt: TGCGCCAGCAGCTTAGGGACTAGGTCCTACAATGAGCAGTTCTTC
j_gene: TRBJ2-1
abundance: -
v_gene: TRBV5-1
d_gene: TRBD2

CDR3aa: CASSVGQGRSTDTQYF
CDR3nt: TGTGCCAGCAGCGTCGGACAGGGGAGGTCGACAGATACGCAGTATTTT
j_gene: TRBJ2-3
abundance: -
v_gene: TRBV9
d_gene: TRBD1

CDR3aa: CAWRGRVYNEQFF
CDR3nt: TGTGCCTGGAGGGGGCGAGTCTACAATGAGCAGTTCTTC
j_gene: TRBJ2-1
abundance: -
v_gene: TRBV30
d_gene: -

CDR3aa: CATPGAGPYEQYF
CDR3nt: TGTGCCACCCCGGGAGCAGGCCCCTACGAGCAGTACTTC
j_gene: TRBJ2-7
abundance: -
v_gene: TRBV28
d_gene: -

CDR3aa: CASSQRRDGYEQYF
CDR3nt: TGCGCCAGCAGCCAGCGCAGGGATGGGTACGAGCAGTACTTC
j_gene: TRBJ2-7
abundance: -
v_gene: TRBV4-3
d_gene: -

CDR3aa: CASSLGDRGNYGYTF
CDR3nt: TGTGCCAGCAGCTTAGGGGACAGGGGAAACTATGGCTACACCTTC
j_gene: TRBJ1-2
abundance: -
v_gene: TRBV7-6
d_gene: TRBD1

CDR3aa: CASSPDIIKGGEQFF
CDR3nt: TGTGCCAGCAGCCCAGATATAATTAAAGGAGGTGAGCAGTTCTTC
j_gene: TRBJ2-1
abundance: -
v_gene: TRBV7-6
d_gene: -

CDR3aa: CASSLGGGPAASSYNEQFF
CDR3nt: TGTGCCAGCAGCTTGGGGGGGGGCCCCGCGGCGAGCTCCTACAATGAGCAGTTCTTC
j_gene: TRBJ2-1
abundance: -
v_gene: TRBV5-4
d_gene: -

CDR3aa: CASSPAGNPSTDTQYF
CDR3nt: TGTGCCAGCAGCCCCGCGGGGAACCCTAGCACAGATACGCAGTATTTT
j_gene: TRBJ2-3
abundance: -
v_gene: TRBV7-9
d_gene: -

CDR3aa: CASSTTNEKLFF
CDR3nt: TGTGCCAGCAGCACAACTAATGAAAAACTGTTTTTT
j_gene: TRBJ1-4
abundance: few
v_gene: TRBV28
d_gene: -

CDR3aa: CASSPNLAGDAETQYF
CDR3nt: TGCGCCAGCAGCCCGAACCTAGCGGGAGATGCAGAGACCCAGTACTTC
j_gene: TRBJ2-5
abundance: -
v_gene: TRBV4-3
d_gene: TRBD2

CDR3aa: CASRRSGGTEAFF
CDR3nt: TGTGCCAGCAGGAGGAGCGGAGGCACTGAAGCTTTCTTT
j_gene: TRBJ1-1
abundance: once
v_gene: TRBV6-5
d_gene: -

CDR3aa: CATKPGQIYGYTF
CDR3nt: TGTGCCACTAAACCGGGACAGATTTATGGCTACACCTTC
j_gene: TRBJ1-2
abundance: -
v_gene: TRBV19
d_gene: TRBD1

CDR3aa: CASSLFPAQGPGNTIYF
CDR3nt: TGTGCCAGCAGTTTATTTCCGGCACAGGGACCTGGAAACACCATATATTTT
j_gene: TRBJ1-3
abundance: -
v_gene: TRBV28
d_gene: -

CDR3aa: CASSKTPGQGQETQYF
CDR3nt: TGTGCCAGCAGCAAAACTCCGGGACAGGGCCAAGAGACCCAGTACTTC
j_gene: TRBJ2-5
abundance: few
v_gene: TRBV28
d_gene: TRBD1

CDR3aa: CASSESDRGAYEQYF
CDR3nt: TGCGCCAGCAGTGAGTCGGACAGGGGGGCCTACGAGCAGTACTTC
j_gene: TRBJ2-7
abundance: -
v_gene: TRBV10-1
d_gene: TRBD1

CDR3aa: CASSSGGYGYTF
CDR3nt: TGTGCCAGCAGTTCCGGAGGCTATGGCTACACCTTC
j_gene: TRBJ1-2
abundance: -
v_gene: TRBV2
d_gene: -

CDR3aa: CASSLTSGRKTGELFF
CDR3nt: TGTGCCAGCAGCTTGACTAGCGGGAGAAAAACCGGGGAGCTGTTTTTT
j_gene: TRBJ2-2
abundance: -
v_gene: TRBV5-6
d_gene: TRBD2

CDR3aa: CASSRGGGSLDYEQYF
CDR3nt: TGTGCCAGCAGCCGTGGGGGCGGGAGCCTCGACTACGAGCAGTACTTC
j_gene: TRBJ2-7
abundance: -
v_gene: TRBV27
d_gene: -

CDR3aa: CASSTGQGPYNEQFF
CDR3nt: TGTGCCAGCAGCACGGGACAGGGCCCTTACAATGAGCAGTTCTTC
j_gene: TRBJ2-1
abundance: -
v_gene: TRBV11-1
d_gene: TRBD1

CDR3aa: CASSSPSISGERGPQHF
CDR3nt: TGTGCCAGCAGCTCTCCCTCCATCTCAGGGGAGAGGGGGCCCCAGCATTTT
j_gene: TRBJ1-5
abundance: -
v_gene: TRBV11-2
d_gene: -

CDR3aa: CASTSGVREQYF
CDR3nt: TGCGCCAGCACCTCGGGGGTCCGAGAGCAGTACTTC
j_gene: TRBJ2-7
abundance: -
v_gene: TRBV5-1
d_gene: -

CDR3aa: CASGAGTGAYEQYF
CDR3nt: TGTGCCAGCGGGGCCGGGACAGGGGCCTACGAGCAGTACTTC
j_gene: TRBJ2-7
abundance: few
v_gene: TRBV2
d_gene: TRBD1

CDR3aa: CASSQVAAGGTGELFF
CDR3nt: TGCGCCAGCAGCCAAGTTGCGGCAGGGGGCACCGGGGAGCTGTTTTTT
j_gene: TRBJ2-2
abundance: medium-sized
v_gene: TRBV4-3
d_gene: TRBD1

CDR3aa: CASSQDWEVGPNTEAFF
CDR3nt: TGCGCCAGCAGCCAAGATTGGGAGGTAGGACCGAACACTGAAGCTTTCTTT
j_gene: TRBJ1-1
abundance: -
v_gene: TRBV4-3
d_gene: -

CDR3aa: CASSSPGQGNFYEQYF
CDR3nt: TGCGCCAGCAGCTCCCCCGGACAGGGTAATTTCTACGAGCAGTACTTC
j_gene: TRBJ2-7
abundance: few
v_gene: TRBV5-1
d_gene: TRBD1

CDR3aa: CASSLGFRSGGSSYNEQFF
CDR3nt: TGTGCCAGCAGCTTGGGGTTCAGGTCTGGCGGGAGCTCCTACAATGAGCAGTTCTTC
j_gene: TRBJ2-1
abundance: -
v_gene: TRBV5-4
d_gene: TRBD2